The 30 T cell receptor beta chains below were found in one sample sequenced in a study of blood T cells in healthy people across ages. Alongside a J-beta primer mix, a sample-barcoded 5' primer served in a second PCR lasting roughly 6 to 11 cycles. TCRdb passed the 5' RACE reads through MiXCR, listing each CDR3 protein once. The profile shows over a million distinct CDR3 sequences, around 43% of them singletons. The sequenced material came from blood. Source of these receptors: a woman aged 60-70 years in good health.

The rearrangement links TRBV10-3 to TRBJ2-1, with D hard to call. CDR1 is ENHRY, CDR2 SYGVKD, per germline. V lost 3 bases and J 0 bases, leaving 12 bases between the germline ends. The CDR3 runs to 16 residues. The CDR3 here is CAISDSGRSSYNEQFF. DNA of the CDR3: TGTGCCATCAGTGACTCCGGCAGGAGCTCCTACAATGAGCAGTTCTTC.

This sequence joins TRBV4-2 and TRBJ2-5; D uncertain. Germline V gives CDR1 LGHNA, CDR2 YNFKEQ. The V and J ends lost 4 bases and 5 bases respectively, with 14 bases between them. The length of the CDR3 is 14 residues. DNA of the CDR3: TGTGCCAGCAGCCGAAAACCCGGTGGCGAGACCCAGTACTTC. Translated: CASSRKPGGETQYF.

The chain uses TRBV13 and TRBJ2-7, with D tentatively TRBD1 or TRBD2 (5 bases each). Trimming took 5 bases from V and 7 from J, leaving 15 bases between them. Germline V gene lookup returns CDR1 PRHDT and CDR2 FYEKMQ (reference sequence). This CDR3 region has 13 residues. CDR3 loop: CASSPFSGTEQYF. CDR3 nucleotide sequence: TGTGCCAGCAGCCCGTTTTCCGGGACGGAGCAGTACTTC.

V and J are TRBV20-1 and TRBJ2-3; TRBD2 aligns across 7 bases. The CDR3 spans 18 residues. Germline V gene data show CDR1 as DFQATT and CDR2 as SNEGSKA (reference sequence). Trimming removed 0 bases from V and 0 bases from J; junction bases left unmatched: 12. DNA for the CDR3: TGCAGTGCTAGAGATGGTTACCGAACTAGCGCCAGCACAGATACGCAGTATTTT. Protein product: CSARDGYRTSASTDTQYF.

In this sample, this clonotype turned up a few times. The chain couples TRBV20-1 to TRBJ2-3, with TRBD2 matching 7 bases. CDR1 is DFQATT, CDR2 SNEGSKA, per germline (reference sequence). This CDR3 contains 16 residues. With 0 bases clipped from V and 3 bases from J, the junction kept 9 bases outside the gene matches. CDR3 amino acids: CSARDRRELLTDTQYF. The DNA for the CDR3 is TGCAGTGCTAGAGATCGGCGGGAGCTCTTAACAGATACGCAGTATTTT.

This clonotype was counted a single time. CDR3 in DNA: TGTGCCAGCAGCTTAGGCCCAGCCGGGACGGTGGGAGTAGGGGAGACCCAGTACTTC. It yields the protein CASSLGPAGTVGVGETQYF. The chain uses TRBV11-2 and TRBJ2-7, with D perhaps assigned TRBD1 or TRBD2 (5 bases each). The last part of the DNA fits TRBJ2-5 better; the J call may be wrong. CDR1 and CDR2 from the germline V gene are SGHAT and FQNNGV. The CDR3 contains 19 residues.

The chain is built from TRBV11-2 and TRBJ2-3, with D hard to call. The germline CDR1 and CDR2 sequences are SGHAT and FQNNGV. The CDR3 extends over 15 amino acids. Trimming took off 5 bases at V and 0 bases at J, with 12 bases between the two ends. This chain's CDR3 is CASSDRRSSTDTQYF. CDR3 bases: TGTGCCAGCAGCGACCGACGGTCTAGCACAGATACGCAGTATTTT.

The chain employs TRBV10-3 and TRBJ2-7; TRBD1 matches at 10 bases. CDR1 is ENHRY and CDR2 is SYGVKD in the germline V gene. The CDR3 extends over 15 amino acids. The trim removed 4 bases at V and 4 bases at J, leaving 7 bases unmatched. DNA for the CDR3: TGTGCCATCAGTGGTTTCGGACAGGGGGAATACGAGCAGTACTTC. It specifies CAISGFGQGEYEQYF.

The chain uses TRBV11-2 and TRBJ2-7; unclear D gene. This CDR3 is 13 amino acids long. V lost 0 bases and J 7 bases, leaving 10 bases between the germline ends. Germline V lookup: CDR1 SGHAT, CDR2 FQNNGV. The CDR3 here is CASSLDGTREQYF. CDR3 nucleotides: TGTGCCAGCAGCTTAGATGGCACGAGGGAGCAGTACTTC.

V usage is TRBV10-3 and J usage is TRBJ2-2; tentatively, D is TRBD1 or TRBD2 (6 bases each). The CDR3 extends over 16 amino acids. The germline CDR1 and CDR2 sequences are ENHRY and SYGVKD. Trimming removed 3 bases at V and 3 bases at J, with 14 bases between. CDR3 loop: CAISELWRGDTGELFF. CDR3 nucleotides: TGTGCCATCAGTGAATTGTGGAGGGGGGACACCGGGGAGCTGTTTTTT.

The chain carries TRBV6-1 and TRBJ1-1; TRBD1 might be the D (5 bases). Trimming removed 3 bases from V and 10 bases from J, with 18 bases in between. The CDR3 length is 14 residues. Germline values: CDR1 MNHNS, CDR2 SASEGT. This chain's CDR3 is CASSEAGGTYGAFF. CDR3 DNA sequence: TGTGCCAGCAGTGAGGCCGGGGGGACGTATGGAGCTTTCTTT.

This clonotype was seen ten or more times. The rearrangement links TRBV9 to TRBJ2-7, with a weak D call TRBD2 (7 bases). The CDR3 contains 15 residues. With 4 bases removed from V and 0 bases from J, the gap between germline ends came to 14 bases. Germline lookup yields CDR1 SGDLS and CDR2 YYNGEE. The CDR3, as DNA: TGTGCCAGCAGCCCGAAGGGGGGGGTCTCCTACGAGCAGTACTTC. Translation gives CASSPKGGVSYEQYF.

The chain recombines TRBV5-6 with TRBJ2-7; D is uncertain. Trimming shortened V by 4 bases and J by 2 bases, and 16 bases separated the two germline ends. The V gene's germline CDR1 is SGHDT and CDR2 YYEEEE. The CDR3 length is 15 residues. The CDR3 here is CASSAPGPRTYEQYF. CDR3 bases: TGTGCCAGCAGCGCCCCCGGTCCAAGGACCTACGAGCAGTACTTC. Drawing the rest from reference TRBV5-6 and TRBJ2-7, the complete variable domain is DAGVTQSPTHLIKTRGQQVTLRCSPKSGHDTVSWYQQALGQGPQFIFQYYEEEERQRGNFPDRFSGHQFPNYSSELNVNALLLGDSALYLCASSAPGPRTYEQYFGPGTRLTVT.

This rearrangement joins TRBV7-2 to TRBJ2-3; 11 nucleotides agree with TRBD2. Germline values: CDR1 SGHTA, CDR2 FQGNSA. CDR3 length equals 18 residues. After removal of 1 base from V and 9 bases from J, the junction contained 15 bases not matched to a gene. The chain's CDR3 is CASSLGIAGGPQSGTQYF. CDR3 DNA sequence: TGTGCCAGCAGCTTAGGGATAGCGGGAGGGCCCCAATCAGGAACGCAGTATTTT.

The chain combines TRBV6-5 with TRBJ2-7; D tentatively fits TRBD1 or TRBD2 (5 bases each). V lost 8 bases to trimming and J lost 5 bases, with 13 bases between them. The CDR3 covers 12 residues. CDR1 and CDR2 from the germline V gene are MNHEY and SVGAGI. The CDR3 spells CASRDPKNEQYF. As DNA, the CDR3 is TGTGCCAGCCGGGACCCAAAGAACGAGCAGTACTTC.

This clonotype was seen only a few times. This rearrangement joins TRBV7-2 to TRBJ1-2, with D perhaps matching TRBD1 (6 bases). Trimming removed 5 bases at V and 2 bases at J, with 18 bases between. The CDR3 is made up of 16 amino acids. CDR1 and CDR2 from the germline V gene are SGHTA and FQGNSA. CDR3 nucleotides: TGTGCCAGCAGCCACCCTACAGGGACCTTAAACTATGGCTACACCTTC. This codes for CASSHPTGTLNYGYTF.

Points on this clonotype: The junction differs from germline at one of its ends, possibly a read error. V and J are TRBV29-1 and TRBJ2-1, with 15 bases matching TRBD2. The length of the CDR3 is 17 residues. The germline V gene has CDR1 SQVTM and CDR2 ANQGSEA. The CDR3 DNA reads as TGCAGCGTTGAAGGACGGATATGGACTAGCGGGAGGGATGAACAGTTCTTC. Protein: CSVEGRIWTSGRDEQFF.

This clonotype was seen only a few times. The V gene is TRBV27, the J gene TRBJ2-5, with TRBD1 identical over 11 bases. Germline loops: CDR1 MNHEY, CDR2 SMNVEV (reference sequence). The CDR3 spans 17 residues. With V trimmed by 5 bases and J by 11 bases, 19 bases remained unmatched. The CDR3 sequence: CASSARDRGFVANEQYF. Here the CDR3 DNA reads TGTGCCAGCAGTGCCCGGGACAGGGGGTTTGTCGCAAATGAGCAGTACTTC.

The rearrangement links TRBV3-1 to TRBJ2-7; the match to TRBD1 covers 7 bases. V lost 2 bases to trimming and J lost 6 bases; unmatched junction nucleotides: 7. The germline CDR1 and CDR2 sequences are LGHDT and YNNKEL (reference sequence). This CDR3 spans 14 amino acids. The CDR3 DNA reads TGTGCCAGCAGCCAAAACAGGGGCGCCTCCGAGCAGTACTTC. Residues: CASSQNRGASEQYF.

The chain combines TRBV29-1 with TRBJ2-1; unclear D gene. The end of the DNA fits TRBJ2-7 better, so the J call may be wrong. The CDR3 covers 13 residues. Germline V gene lookup returns CDR1 SQVTM and CDR2 ANQGSEA. The CDR3: CSAGLSYYNEQYF. DNA of the CDR3: TGCAGCGCTGGTCTATCATACTACAATGAGCAGTACTTC.

The chain employs TRBV20-1 and TRBJ2-7, with 7 nucleotides matching TRBD2. There are 12 residues in the CDR3. From germline, CDR1 is DFQATT and CDR2 SNEGSKA (reference sequence). V dropped 7 bases and J dropped 2; count of bases not matched to a gene: 5. The CDR3 DNA is TGCAGTGGTCGGGGAGGGACCTACGAGCAGTACTTC. Its protein product is CSGRGGTYEQYF.

The genes are TRBV25-1 and TRBJ1-6; 7 positions match TRBD1. The length of the CDR3 is 15 residues. The V segment lost 6 bases and the J segment 5 bases; nucleotides outside the gene matches: 7. The germline gives CDR1 MGHDK, CDR2 SYGVNS. Here the CDR3 reads CASSPTGFNNSPLHF. The CDR3 DNA sequence: TGTGCCAGCAGCCCGACAGGGTTTAATAATTCACCCCTCCACTTT.

The chain joins TRBV9 to TRBJ2-3; D might be TRBD2 (6 bases). This CDR3 has 13 residues. V was trimmed by 0 bases and J by 10 bases, leaving 12 bases between them. Germline V gene lookup returns CDR1 SGDLS and CDR2 YYNGEE. CDR3 nucleotide sequence: TGTGCCAGCAGCGTAGGGAGGGCCGGTCCGCAGTATTTT. Amino acid sequence: CASSVGRAGPQYF.

The DNA for the CDR3 is TGTGCCACCAGGTTTTCAGGCCAGACCTCCGTCCTGGGGCAGTACTTC. Its protein is CATRFSGQTSVLGQYF. The rearrangement uses TRBV24-1 and TRBJ2-5; no definite D call. V was trimmed by 7 bases and J by 11 bases, leaving 28 bases between them. The CDR3 is 16 residues long. Germline V gene lookup returns CDR1 KGHDR and CDR2 SFDVKD.

In this sample, this clonotype turned up a few times. The chain combines TRBV14 with TRBJ2-3, with 8 bases lining up with TRBD2. The CDR3 extends over 16 amino acids. V gave up 4 bases and J gave up 2 bases; unmatched junction bases: 8. Per germline, CDR1 SGHDN and CDR2 FVKESK. CDR3 amino acids: CASSPGGGRTTDTQYF. The CDR3 bases are TGTGCCAGCAGCCCGGGGGGGGGACGAACCACAGATACGCAGTATTTT.

In its sample, this clonotype was seen a few times. The rearrangement links TRBV4-1 to TRBJ2-1; 7 positions match TRBD1. From germline, CDR1 is MGHRA and CDR2 YSYEKL. The CDR3 spans 18 residues. J lost 6 bases, V lost 0 bases, and 14 bases had no gene match. CDR3 loop: CASSQDATGDSWTNEQFF. CDR3 in DNA: TGCGCCAGCAGCCAAGATGCCACAGGGGACAGCTGGACCAATGAGCAGTTCTTC.

The chain couples TRBV7-2 to TRBJ2-4; D is undetermined. CDR1 is SGHTA, CDR2 FQGNSA, per germline. V was clipped by 3 bases and J by 0 bases, with 12 bases between them. The CDR3 runs to 16 residues. CDR3 amino acids: CASSFGTTLAKNIQYF. The CDR3, as DNA: TGTGCCAGCAGCTTCGGAACTACCTTAGCCAAAAACATTCAGTACTTC.

The sample holds a few counts of this clonotype. The chain combines TRBV6-7 with TRBJ2-2; D ambiguous. TRBV6-7 is treated as an ORF (open reading frame) with a function not yet certain. V lost 5 bases and J 7 bases, leaving 8 bases between the germline ends. This CDR3 comprises 12 residues. The CDR3 spells CASSRKIGELFF. CDR3 in DNA: TGTGCCAGCAGTCGAAAAATCGGGGAGCTGTTTTTT.

The chain couples TRBV7-9 to TRBJ2-7; 10 bases line up with TRBD1. Germline V CDR1 and CDR2: SEHNR, FQNEAQ (reference sequence). This CDR3 has 14 residues. V lost 4 bases to trimming and J lost 6 bases; unmatched junction nucleotides: 6. The CDR3 DNA reads TGTGCCAGCAGCTCAGGGGACAGGGGACGCGAGCAGTACTTC. This sequence encodes CASSSGDRGREQYF.

The table lists this clonotype with a few counts. The chain combines TRBV7-9 with TRBJ2-1; 11 bases are shared with TRBD2. Germline V gives CDR1 SEHNR, CDR2 FQNEAQ (reference sequence). The CDR3 loop spans 18 amino acids. V shed 11 bases and J 0 bases; nucleotides not matched to a gene: 15. CDR3: CAGRPGLADSRSYNEQFF. The CDR3 DNA follows: TGTGCCGGACGTCCGGGACTAGCGGATTCTCGCTCCTACAATGAGCAGTTCTTC.